The source of this T cell receptor beta chain is a study of T cell repertoires in cytomegalovirus infection. Study-wide results and limits: Adding up the frequency of public TCR beta families identified people who carried CMV plus the relevant HLA. What dominated the ex vivo response were HLA-C-restricted CMV-specific TCR beta clonotypes.

This clonotype was observed many times. What it binds is unknown. TCRdb processed the reads anew with MiXCR; each CDR3 protein has one entry. This sample yields 250,000 to 400,000 distinct CDR3 sequences, of which 25% are seen a single time; less than 15% belongs to the top ten. Germline V gene sequence: CDR1 SGHVS, CDR2 FQNEAQ. The CDR3 is made up of 13 amino acids. The V end lost 3 bases, the J end lost 5 bases, and 8 bases lay between the germline ends. The TCR originated in a human donor in good health (CMV status not recorded). Some clones in this sample may be carry-over from other donors' samples. Sequenced here: cultured PBMCs, sampled from culture after CMV antigen stimulation. The gene calls are TRBV7-8 and TRBJ2-1; D ambiguous. CDR3 sequence reads: CASSFGEDNEQFF. The CDR3, as DNA: TGTGCCAGCAGCTTCGGAGAGGACAATGAGCAGTTCTTC.